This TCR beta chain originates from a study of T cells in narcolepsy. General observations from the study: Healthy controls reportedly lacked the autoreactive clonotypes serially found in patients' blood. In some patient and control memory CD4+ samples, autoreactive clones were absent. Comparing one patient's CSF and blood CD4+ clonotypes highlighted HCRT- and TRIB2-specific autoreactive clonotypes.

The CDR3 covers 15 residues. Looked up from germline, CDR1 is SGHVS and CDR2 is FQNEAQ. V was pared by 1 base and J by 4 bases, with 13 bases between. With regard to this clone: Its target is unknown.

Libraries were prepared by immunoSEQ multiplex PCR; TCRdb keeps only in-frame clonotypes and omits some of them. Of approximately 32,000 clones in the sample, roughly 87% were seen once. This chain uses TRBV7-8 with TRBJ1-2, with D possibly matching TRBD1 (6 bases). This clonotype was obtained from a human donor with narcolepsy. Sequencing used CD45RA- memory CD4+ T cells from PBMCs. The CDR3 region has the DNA TGTGCCAGCAGCTTAGAGGGGGGTAACACCTATGGCTACACCTTC. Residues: CASSLEGGNTYGYTF.